This TCR beta chain was recorded in a study of read filtering for tumor transcriptome and immune sequencing. Study as a whole: After DNase treatment, RNA was made into whole-transcriptome libraries. TCR-mapped reads were about 3.5 to 11 million with IR-seq versus roughly 75 to 1,300 with RNA-seq.

V gave up 0 bases and J gave up 3 bases; unmatched junction bases: 9. Per germline, CDR1 MGHRA and CDR2 YSYEKL. This CDR3 region has 17 residues. Notes on the study in general: RNA-seq captured clonotypes less deeply and reliably than IR-seq. Correlation between methods rose after single-read clonotypes were removed.

From 400 to 450 ng of RNA, a library with molecular barcoded alpha/delta and beta/gamma adaptors was made. One entry per CDR3 protein results from TCRdb running MiXCR on the reads. The sample consists of roughly 41,000 distinct CDR3 sequences, approximately 15% of them appearing once. This clonotype was detected many times. Its cognate antigen is unknown. The gene calls are TRBV4-1 and TRBJ1-1; 8 bases agree with TRBD1. Material for sequencing was a population of CD138-negative cells sorted from bone marrow. This sequence originates from a donor aged 40 or older with multiple myeloma. CDR3 sequence (DNA): TGCGCCAGCAGCCAAGATGCTCAGGGGGCGCAGGACACTGAAGCTTTCTTT. The encoded protein is CASSQDAQGAQDTEAFF.